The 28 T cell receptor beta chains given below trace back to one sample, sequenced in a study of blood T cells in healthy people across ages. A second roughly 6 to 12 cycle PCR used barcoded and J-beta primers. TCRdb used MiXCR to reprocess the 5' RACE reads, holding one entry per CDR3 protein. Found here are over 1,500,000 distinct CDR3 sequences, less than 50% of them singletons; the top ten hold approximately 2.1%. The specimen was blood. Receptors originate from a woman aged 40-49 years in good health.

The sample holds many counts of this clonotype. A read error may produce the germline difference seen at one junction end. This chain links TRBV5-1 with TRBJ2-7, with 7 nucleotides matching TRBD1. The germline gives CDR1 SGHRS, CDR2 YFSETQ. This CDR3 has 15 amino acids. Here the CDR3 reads CASSSRTGVSYEQYF. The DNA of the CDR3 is TGTGCCAGCAGCTCCAGGACAGGTGTCTCCTACGAGCAGTACTTC.

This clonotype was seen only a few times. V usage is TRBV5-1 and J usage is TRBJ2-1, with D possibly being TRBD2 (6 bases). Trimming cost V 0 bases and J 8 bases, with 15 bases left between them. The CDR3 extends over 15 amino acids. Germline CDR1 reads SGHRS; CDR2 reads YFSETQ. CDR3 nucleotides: TGCGCCAGCAGCTTGGATCACGGGAGTAGGGATGAGCAGTTCTTC. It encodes CASSLDHGSRDEQFF.

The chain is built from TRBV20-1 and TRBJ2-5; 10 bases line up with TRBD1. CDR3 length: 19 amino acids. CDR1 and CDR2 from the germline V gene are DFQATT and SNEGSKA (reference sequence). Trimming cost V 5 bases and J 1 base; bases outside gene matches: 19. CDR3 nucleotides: TGCAGTGCTCGCCGGTTAACTAACCGGGACAGGGGACCCCAAGAGACCCAGTACTTC. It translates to CSARRLTNRDRGPQETQYF.

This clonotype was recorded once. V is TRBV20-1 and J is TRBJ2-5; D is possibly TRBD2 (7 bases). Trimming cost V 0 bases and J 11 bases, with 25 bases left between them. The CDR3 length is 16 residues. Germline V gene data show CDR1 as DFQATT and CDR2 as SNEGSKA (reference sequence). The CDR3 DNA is TGCAGTGCTAGAGAAGGGGGGGTCCACGCACCTTGGGAGCAGTACTTC. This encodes CSAREGGVHAPWEQYF.

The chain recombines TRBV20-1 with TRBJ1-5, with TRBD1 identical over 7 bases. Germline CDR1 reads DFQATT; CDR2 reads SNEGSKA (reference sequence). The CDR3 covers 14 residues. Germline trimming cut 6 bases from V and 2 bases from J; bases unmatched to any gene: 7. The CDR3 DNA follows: TGCAGTGCCGCCGGGGGGACAGGCAATCAGCCCCAGCATTTT. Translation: CSAAGGTGNQPQHF.

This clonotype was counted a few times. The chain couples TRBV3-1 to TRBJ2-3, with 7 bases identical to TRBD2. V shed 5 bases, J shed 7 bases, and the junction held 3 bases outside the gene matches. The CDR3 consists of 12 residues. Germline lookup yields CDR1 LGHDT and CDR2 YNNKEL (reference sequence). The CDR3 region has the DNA TGTGCCAGCAGCGTGACTAGCAATACGCAGTATTTT. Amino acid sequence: CASSVTSNTQYF.

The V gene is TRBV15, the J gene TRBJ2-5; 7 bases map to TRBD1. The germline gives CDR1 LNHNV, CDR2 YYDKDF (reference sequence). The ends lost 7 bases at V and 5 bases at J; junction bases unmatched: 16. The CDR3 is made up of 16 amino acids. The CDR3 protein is CATTAIRRTGRETQYF. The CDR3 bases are TGTGCCACCACCGCAATCCGACGGACAGGTCGGGAGACCCAGTACTTC.

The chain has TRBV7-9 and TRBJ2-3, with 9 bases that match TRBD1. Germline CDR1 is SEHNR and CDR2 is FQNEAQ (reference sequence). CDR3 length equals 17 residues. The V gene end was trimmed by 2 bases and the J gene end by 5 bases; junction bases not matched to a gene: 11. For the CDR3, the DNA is TGTGCCAGCAGCTTACTTAGGACAGGGGTGATTGGAGATACGCAGTATTTT. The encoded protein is CASSLLRTGVIGDTQYF.

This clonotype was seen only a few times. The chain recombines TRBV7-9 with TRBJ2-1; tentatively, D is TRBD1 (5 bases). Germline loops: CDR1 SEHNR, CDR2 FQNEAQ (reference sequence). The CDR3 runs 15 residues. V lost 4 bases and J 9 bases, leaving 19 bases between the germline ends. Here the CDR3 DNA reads TGTGCCAGCAGCTCAGAGGACACGGGTTTCGGTGAGCAGTTCTTC. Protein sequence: CASSSEDTGFGEQFF. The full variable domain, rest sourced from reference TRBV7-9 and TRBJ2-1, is DTGVSQNPRHKITKRGQNVTFRCDPISEHNRLYWYRQTLGQGPEFLTYFQNEAQLEKSRLLSDRFSAERPKGSFSTLEIQRTEQGDSAMYLCASSSEDTGFGEQFFGPGTRLTVL.

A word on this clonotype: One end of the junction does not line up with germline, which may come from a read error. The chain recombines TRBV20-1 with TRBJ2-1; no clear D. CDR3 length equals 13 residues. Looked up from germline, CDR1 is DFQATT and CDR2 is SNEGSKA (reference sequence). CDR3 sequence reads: CSASQVSYNERFF. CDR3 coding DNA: TGCAGTGCTAGTCAAGTCTCCTACAATGAGCGGTTCTTC.

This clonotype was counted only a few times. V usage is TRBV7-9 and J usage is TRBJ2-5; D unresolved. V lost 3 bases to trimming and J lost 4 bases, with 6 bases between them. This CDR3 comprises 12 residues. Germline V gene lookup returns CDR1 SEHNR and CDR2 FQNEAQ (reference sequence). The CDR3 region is CASSFEVETQYF. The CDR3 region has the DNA TGTGCCAGCAGCTTTGAGGTAGAGACCCAGTACTTC.

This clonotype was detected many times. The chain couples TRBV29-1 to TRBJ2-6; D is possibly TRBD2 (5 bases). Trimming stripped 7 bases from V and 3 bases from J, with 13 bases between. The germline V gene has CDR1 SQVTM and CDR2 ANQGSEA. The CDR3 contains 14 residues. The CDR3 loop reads CSALEGVGANVLTF. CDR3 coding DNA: TGCAGCGCACTTGAGGGAGTTGGGGCCAACGTCCTGACTTTC.

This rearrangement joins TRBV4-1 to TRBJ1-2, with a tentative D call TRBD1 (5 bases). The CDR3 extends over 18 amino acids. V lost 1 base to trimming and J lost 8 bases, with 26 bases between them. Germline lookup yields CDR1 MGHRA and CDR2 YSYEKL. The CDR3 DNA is TGCGCCAGCAGCCAAGTCCCCGGAGCGAGGGGTTTTGTTAAGGGCTACACCTTC. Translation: CASSQVPGARGFVKGYTF.

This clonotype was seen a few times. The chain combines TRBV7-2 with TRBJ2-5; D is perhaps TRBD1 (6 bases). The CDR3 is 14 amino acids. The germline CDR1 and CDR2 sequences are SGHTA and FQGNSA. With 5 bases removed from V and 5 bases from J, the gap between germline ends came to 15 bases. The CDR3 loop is CASSLTTGIETQYF. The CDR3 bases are TGTGCCAGCAGCCTTACCACAGGGATCGAGACCCAGTACTTC. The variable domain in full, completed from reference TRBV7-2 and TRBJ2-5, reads GAGVSQSPSNKVTEKGKDVELRCDPISGHTALYWYRQSLGQGLEFLIYFQGNSAPDKSGLPSDRFSAERTGGSVSTLTIQRTQQEDSAVYLCASSLTTGIETQYFGPGTRLLVL.

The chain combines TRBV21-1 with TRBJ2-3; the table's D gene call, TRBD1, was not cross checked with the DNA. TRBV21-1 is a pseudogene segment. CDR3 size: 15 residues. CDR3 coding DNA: TGTGCCAGCAGCAGAGGGACAGGGCGGAGGGATACGCAGTATTTT. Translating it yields CASSRGTGRRDTQYF.

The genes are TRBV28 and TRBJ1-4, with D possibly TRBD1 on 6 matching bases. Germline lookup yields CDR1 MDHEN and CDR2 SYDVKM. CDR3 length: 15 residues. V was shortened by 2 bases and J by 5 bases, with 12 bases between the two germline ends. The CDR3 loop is CASSLKSGVNEKLFF. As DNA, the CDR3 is TGTGCCAGCAGTTTAAAGTCAGGGGTAAATGAAAAACTGTTTTTT.

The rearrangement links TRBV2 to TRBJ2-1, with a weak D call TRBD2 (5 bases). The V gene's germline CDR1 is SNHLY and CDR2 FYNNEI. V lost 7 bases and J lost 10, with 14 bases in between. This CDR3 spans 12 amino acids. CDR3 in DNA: TGTGCCAGCACTACGAGGAGAGGGGAGCAGTTCTTC. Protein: CASTTRRGEQFF.

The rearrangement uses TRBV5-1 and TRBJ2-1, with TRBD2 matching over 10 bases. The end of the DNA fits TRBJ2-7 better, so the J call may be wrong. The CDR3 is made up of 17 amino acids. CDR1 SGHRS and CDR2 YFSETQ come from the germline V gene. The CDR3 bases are TGCGCCAGCAGCTGGAGCGGGGGGGCAGGAACCTACAATGAGCAGTACTTC. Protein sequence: CASSWSGGAGTYNEQYF.

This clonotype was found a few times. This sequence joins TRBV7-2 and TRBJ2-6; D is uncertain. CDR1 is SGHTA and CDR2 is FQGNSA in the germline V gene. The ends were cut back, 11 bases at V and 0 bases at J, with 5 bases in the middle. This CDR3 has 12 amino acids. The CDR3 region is CAAPSGANVLTF. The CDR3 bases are TGTGCCGCGCCCTCTGGGGCCAACGTCCTGACTTTC.

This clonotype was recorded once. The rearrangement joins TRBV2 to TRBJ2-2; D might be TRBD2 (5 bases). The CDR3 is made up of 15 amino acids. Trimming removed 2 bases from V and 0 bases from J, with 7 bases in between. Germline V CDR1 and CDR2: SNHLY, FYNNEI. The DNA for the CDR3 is TGTGCCAGCAGTGAACACGGGGCGAACACCGGGGAGCTGTTTTTT. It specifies CASSEHGANTGELFF.

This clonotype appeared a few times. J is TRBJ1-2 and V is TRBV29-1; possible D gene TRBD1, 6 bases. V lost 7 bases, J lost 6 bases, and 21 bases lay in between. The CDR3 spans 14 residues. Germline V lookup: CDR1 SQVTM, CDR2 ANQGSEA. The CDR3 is CSAKNARGRDGYTF. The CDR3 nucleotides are TGCAGCGCCAAGAACGCTCGGGGGCGCGATGGCTACACCTTC.

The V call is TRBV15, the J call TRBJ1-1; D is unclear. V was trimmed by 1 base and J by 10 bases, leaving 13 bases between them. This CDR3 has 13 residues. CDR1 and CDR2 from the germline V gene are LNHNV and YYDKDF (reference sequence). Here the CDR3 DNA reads TGTGCCACCAGCAGAGGCCTCGAAGCTAGAGCTTTCTTT. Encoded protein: CATSRGLEARAFF.

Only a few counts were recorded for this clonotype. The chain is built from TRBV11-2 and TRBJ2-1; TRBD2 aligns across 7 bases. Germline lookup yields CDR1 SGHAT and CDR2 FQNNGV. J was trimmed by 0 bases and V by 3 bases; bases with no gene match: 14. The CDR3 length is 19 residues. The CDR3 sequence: CASSFLPPSGDRSYNEQFF. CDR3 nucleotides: TGTGCCAGCAGCTTTCTACCGCCTAGCGGTGACCGCTCCTACAATGAGCAGTTCTTC.

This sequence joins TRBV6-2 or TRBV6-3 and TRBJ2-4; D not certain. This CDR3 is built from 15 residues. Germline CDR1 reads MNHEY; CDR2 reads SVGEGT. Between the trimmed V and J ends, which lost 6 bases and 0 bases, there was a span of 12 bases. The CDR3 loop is CASSYAVTAKNIQYF. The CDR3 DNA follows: TGTGCCAGCAGCTACGCAGTTACAGCCAAAAACATTCAGTACTTC.

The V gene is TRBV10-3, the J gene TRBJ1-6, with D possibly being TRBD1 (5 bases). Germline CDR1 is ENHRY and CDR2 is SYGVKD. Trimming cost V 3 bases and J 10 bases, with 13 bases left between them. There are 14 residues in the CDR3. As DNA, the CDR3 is TGTGCCATCAGTGAAGGGCAGGGAGGGTCACCCCTCCACTTT. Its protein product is CAISEGQGGSPLHF.

The CDR3 region has the DNA TGTGCCAGCAGTGAAGCGCAAGACTTCTACACCGGGGAGCTGTTTTTT. Amino acids: CASSEAQDFYTGELFF. This chain connects TRBV2 to TRBJ2-2; D unclear. Germline CDR1 is SNHLY and CDR2 is FYNNEI. V lost 0 bases, J lost 3 bases, and 11 bases lay in between. This CDR3 region has 16 residues.

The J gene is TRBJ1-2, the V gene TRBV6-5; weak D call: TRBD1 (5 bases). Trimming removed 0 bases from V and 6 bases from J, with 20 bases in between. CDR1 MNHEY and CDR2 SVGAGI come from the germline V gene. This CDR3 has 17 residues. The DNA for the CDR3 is TGTGCCAGCAGTTACTCGATAGAGGCAGGGAGAGGAAATGGCTACACCTTC. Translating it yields CASSYSIEAGRGNGYTF.

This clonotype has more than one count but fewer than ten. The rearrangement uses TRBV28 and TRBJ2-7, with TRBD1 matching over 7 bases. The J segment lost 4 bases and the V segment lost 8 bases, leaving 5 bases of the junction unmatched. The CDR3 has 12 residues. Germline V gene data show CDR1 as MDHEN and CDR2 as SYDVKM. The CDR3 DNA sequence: TGTGCCAGCCTGCGACAGGGTTACGAGCAGTACTTC. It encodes CASLRQGYEQYF.